The next 18 T cell receptor beta chains were all read from a single sample in a study of cytomegalovirus exposure and HLA in healthy donors. Sequencing used immunoSEQ multiplex PCR; TCRdb keeps in-frame clones, though not all of them. This sample has some 150,000 clones; roughly nine tenths occur once, and the top ten carry about 3.1%. Sequences were obtained from PBMCs. Receptors originate from a woman younger than 30 in good health and CMV-seropositive.

This clone appeared a few times. The chain joins TRBV11-3 to TRBJ2-2; weak D call: TRBD1 (5 bases). The CDR3 loop spans 15 amino acids. From germline, CDR1 is SGHNT and CDR2 YENEEA. V was pared by 0 bases and J by 4 bases, with 9 bases between. CDR3 sequence: CASSLEGARTGELFF. The CDR3 DNA follows: TGTGCCAGCAGCTTAGAAGGGGCGCGCACCGGGGAGCTGTTTTTT.

The chain carries TRBV10-3 and TRBJ2-7; 12 nucleotides align to TRBD2. The CDR3 covers 15 residues. Germline-derived CDR1 and CDR2 are ENHRY and SYGVKD. V gave up 2 bases and J gave up 3 bases; unmatched junction bases: 2. The CDR3 here is CAISERGLAGYEQYF. The DNA for the CDR3 is TGTGCCATCAGTGAGAGGGGACTAGCGGGCTACGAGCAGTACTTC.

This clone occurred once. The chain combines TRBV21-1 with TRBJ2-1; the table's D call of TRBD2 was not tested on the DNA. TRBV21-1 is a listed pseudogene. The CDR3 has 12 amino acids. The CDR3, as DNA: TGTGCCAGCAGCAATCGAAGACTAGGGCAGTTCTTC. It codes for CASSNRRLGQFF.

This chain uses TRBV5-6 with TRBJ2-7; 11 bases agree with TRBD2. CDR3 length: 17 residues. CDR1 is SGHDT and CDR2 is YYEEEE in the germline V gene. With V trimmed by 3 bases and J by 1 base, 9 bases remained unmatched. The chain's CDR3 is CASSSTLSGRDSYEQYF. For the CDR3, the DNA is TGTGCCAGCAGCTCCACCCTTAGCGGGAGGGATTCCTACGAGCAGTACTTC.

The chain couples TRBV6-1 to TRBJ2-7; weak D call: TRBD1 (6 bases). V gave up 5 bases and J gave up 0 bases, with 11 bases separating them. CDR3 length equals 14 residues. Looked up from germline, CDR1 is MNHNS and CDR2 is SASEGT. The CDR3 reads CASSSTGISYEQYF. The CDR3 bases are TGTGCCAGCAGTTCTACAGGGATCTCCTACGAGCAGTACTTC.

The rearrangement uses TRBV18 and TRBJ2-7; no reliable D call. The CDR3 is 14 residues long. The V gene lost 1 base and the J gene lost 1 base, with 8 bases spanning the gap. Germline-derived CDR1 and CDR2 are KGHSH and LQKENI. CDR3 nucleotide sequence: TGTGCCAGCTCACCACTCCAAGAGTCCTACGAGCAGTACTTC. This translates into CASSPLQESYEQYF. The full variable domain, rest sourced from reference TRBV18 and TRBJ2-7, is NAGVMQNPRHLVRRRGQEARLRCSPMKGHSHVYWYRQLPEEGLKFMVYLQKENIIDESGMPKERFSAEFPKEGPSILRIQQVVRGDSAAYFCASSPLQESYEQYFGPGTRLTVT.

This clone appeared a single time. The chain links TRBV20-1 to TRBJ1-2; the D is unclear. Per germline, CDR1 DFQATT and CDR2 SNEGSKA (reference sequence). The V end was cut by 6 bases, the J end by 6 bases, with 11 bases between. The CDR3 contains 11 residues. The DNA of the CDR3 is TGCAGTGCAGCTGGGAGCCATGGCTACACCTTC. Protein product: CSAAGSHGYTF.

V and J are TRBV6-5 and TRBJ1-3; TRBD1 is a possible D gene (5 bases). Germline lookup yields CDR1 MNHEY and CDR2 SVGAGI. V lost 3 bases, J lost 0 bases, and 9 bases lay in between. The CDR3 has 15 amino acids. CDR3 amino acids: CASSYDSVSGNTIYF. In DNA, the CDR3 is TGTGCCAGCAGTTATGACAGCGTCTCTGGAAACACCATATATTTT.

The rearrangement uses TRBV10-3 and TRBJ1-1; D is unresolved. The V gene's germline CDR1 is ENHRY and CDR2 SYGVKD. CDR3 length: 14 residues. V dropped 9 bases and J dropped 0 bases, with 14 bases sitting between them. The CDR3 protein is CAISDSYMNTEAFF. The CDR3 DNA is TGTGCCATATCCGACTCCTACATGAACACTGAAGCTTTCTTT.

Details on this clone: Other nucleotide sequences from this sample produce the same CDR3. The genes are TRBV4-2 and TRBJ2-2; 9 bases line up with TRBD2. With 8 bases clipped from V and 1 base from J, the junction kept 2 bases outside the gene matches. The CDR3 has 14 amino acids. From germline, CDR1 is LGHNA and CDR2 YNFKEQ. CDR3 residues: CASGSGRNTGELFF. The CDR3 region has the DNA TGTGCCAGCGGTAGCGGGAGGAACACCGGGGAGCTGTTTTTT.

This clone was picked up one time. V is TRBV7-8 and J is TRBJ2-1; 12 bases align to TRBD2. This CDR3 spans 17 amino acids. Germline V gene lookup returns CDR1 SGHVS and CDR2 FQNEAQ. The junction had 13 bases not matched to a gene; V was cut back by 5 bases and J by 8 bases. The CDR3: CASSPFPLAGGNDEQFF. The CDR3 nucleotides read TGTGCCAGCAGCCCGTTCCCCCTAGCGGGAGGGAACGATGAGCAGTTCTTC.

The sample holds one count of this clone. The chain employs TRBV2 and TRBJ2-2; 11 nucleotides align to TRBD2. This CDR3 has 17 amino acids. The germline gives CDR1 SNHLY, CDR2 FYNNEI. Unmatched junction bases numbered 8, after V lost 3 bases and J lost 5 bases. The DNA of the CDR3 is TGTGCCAGCAGTGAGGATGGGCTAGCGGGAGGAACCGGGGAGCTGTTTTTT. Translated: CASSEDGLAGGTGELFF.

This chain connects TRBV10-2 to TRBJ1-1, with 8 bases matching TRBD1. The V and J ends lost 11 bases and 5 bases, in that order; junction bases with no gene match: 4. The germline gives CDR1 WSHSY, CDR2 SAAADI. The CDR3 has 11 residues. The CDR3 DNA sequence: TGCGCCGTGCAGGGGGCGACTGAAGCTTTCTTT. Encoded protein: CAVQGATEAFF.

V and J are TRBV5-4 and TRBJ2-3; TRBD2 matches 16 bases. After removal of 4 bases from V and 4 bases from J, the junction contained 3 bases not matched to a gene. The germline V gene has CDR1 SGHNT and CDR2 YYREEE (reference sequence). The CDR3 is 16 amino acids. The CDR3 DNA is TGTGCCAGCAGCCTGGGACTAGCGGGAGGGCCAGATACGCAGTATTTT. Its protein is CASSLGLAGGPDTQYF.

The CDR3 sequence: CSVGPDRDSYEQYF. CDR3 DNA: TGCAGCGTCGGCCCCGACAGGGACTCCTACGAGCAGTACTTC. This sequence joins TRBV29-1 and TRBJ2-7; 7 bases are a match to TRBD1. From germline, CDR1 is SQVTM and CDR2 ANQGSEA. This CDR3 spans 14 amino acids. V trimming: 6 bases; J trimming: 0 bases; junction bases outside the gene matches: 8.

This clone was seen a single time. The rearrangement uses TRBV2 and TRBJ2-5; D uncertain. CDR3 size: 13 residues. Germline CDR1 and CDR2: SNHLY and FYNNEI. V was trimmed by 6 bases and J by 0 bases, leaving 8 bases between them. This CDR3 is CASSTEYQETQYF. CDR3 coding DNA: TGTGCCAGCAGCACAGAGTACCAAGAGACCCAGTACTTC.

In DNA form, the CDR3 reads TGTGCCAGCAGTGCAACAGGAAACTCTGGGGCCAACGTCCTGACTTTC. Protein product: CASSATGNSGANVLTF. The chain couples TRBV6-4 to TRBJ2-6; TRBD1 is a possible D gene (5 bases). Germline V gives CDR1 MRHNA, CDR2 SNTAGT. Trimming stripped 4 bases from V and 0 bases from J, with 10 bases between. The CDR3 consists of 16 residues.

This chain connects TRBV6-6 to TRBJ1-1; D is undetermined. V was trimmed by 4 bases and J by 2 bases, leaving 11 bases between them. In germline, CDR1 is MNHNY, CDR2 SVGAGI (reference sequence). There are 14 residues in the CDR3. CDR3 sequence reads: CASSSPGSNTEAFF. The DNA for the CDR3 is TGTGCCAGCAGTTCCCCAGGATCTAACACTGAAGCTTTCTTT.